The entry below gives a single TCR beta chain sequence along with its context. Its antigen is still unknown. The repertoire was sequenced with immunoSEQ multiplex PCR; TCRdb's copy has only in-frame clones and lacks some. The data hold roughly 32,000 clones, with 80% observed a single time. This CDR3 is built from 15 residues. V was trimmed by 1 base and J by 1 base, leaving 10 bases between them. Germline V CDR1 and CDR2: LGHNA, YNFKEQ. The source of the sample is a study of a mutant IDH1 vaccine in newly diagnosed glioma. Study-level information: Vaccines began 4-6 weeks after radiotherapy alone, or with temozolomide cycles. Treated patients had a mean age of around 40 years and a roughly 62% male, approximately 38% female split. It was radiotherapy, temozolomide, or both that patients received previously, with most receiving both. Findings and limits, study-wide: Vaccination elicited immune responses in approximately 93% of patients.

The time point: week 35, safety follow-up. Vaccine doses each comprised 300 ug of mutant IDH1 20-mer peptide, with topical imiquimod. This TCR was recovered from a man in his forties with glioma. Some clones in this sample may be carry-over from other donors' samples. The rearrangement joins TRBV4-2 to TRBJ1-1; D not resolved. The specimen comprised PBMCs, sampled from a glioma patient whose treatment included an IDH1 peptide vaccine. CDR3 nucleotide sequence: TGTGCCAGCAGCCAAGTTGTGGGCCAGAACACTGAAGCTTTCTTT. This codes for CASSQVVGQNTEAFF.